The 20 T cell receptor beta chains below all came from one sample that was sequenced in a study of T cell changes during pregnancy in multiple sclerosis. Profiled with immunoSEQ multiplex PCR; TCRdb holds only in-frame clones, not every one. The sample shows 39,000 or so clones, roughly 93% of them seen only once. Sequences were derived from CD8+ T cells from peripheral blood mononuclear cells, sampled in the third trimester of pregnancy. These receptors came from a female donor with multiple sclerosis, enrolled in a pregnancy study.

The V gene is TRBV4-2, the J gene TRBJ2-5; 10 nucleotides align to TRBD2. The germline gives CDR1 LGHNA, CDR2 YNFKEQ. V was clipped by 0 bases and J by 5 bases; unmatched bases: 9. CDR3 length: 17 residues. DNA of the CDR3: TGTGCCAGCAGCCAAGATCACGGGACTAGCGCCACGGAGACCCAGTACTTC. It codes for CASSQDHGTSATETQYF.

The chain couples TRBV27 to TRBJ2-7, with 10 bases lining up with TRBD1. The CDR3 runs to 14 residues. With V trimmed by 3 bases and J by 3 bases, 2 bases remained unmatched. CDR1 and CDR2 (germline): MNHEY, SMNVEV (reference sequence). The CDR3 sequence: CASSFGTGDYEQYF. In DNA form, the CDR3 reads TGTGCCAGCAGTTTCGGGACAGGGGACTACGAGCAGTACTTC.

The chain is built from TRBV28 and TRBJ2-7; D is ambiguous. The CDR3 has 13 residues. The germline V and J ends were trimmed by 6 bases and 3 bases, with 12 bases remaining between them. Germline assignment: CDR1 MDHEN and CDR2 SYDVKM. This CDR3 reads CASRLGPSYEQYF. The CDR3, as DNA: TGTGCCAGCAGGCTCGGTCCGAGCTACGAGCAGTACTTC.

This clone was seen once. CDR3 DNA sequence: TGTGCCAGCAGTATCGGACAAAATAGGAAGCCCCAGCATTTT. This codes for CASSIGQNRKPQHF. V is TRBV7-8 and J is TRBJ1-5, with D perhaps TRBD1 (5 bases). CDR3 size: 14 residues. The germline V gene has CDR1 SGHVS and CDR2 FQNEAQ. The V end was cut by 6 bases, the J end by 8 bases, with 17 bases between.

The rearrangement links TRBV7-9 to TRBJ2-1, with a tentative D call TRBD1 (6 bases). The CDR3 extends over 12 amino acids. V was shortened by 4 bases and J by 7 bases, with 8 bases between the two germline ends. CDR1 is SEHNR, CDR2 FQNEAQ, per germline (reference sequence). Here the CDR3 reads CASSSGTNEQFF. The CDR3 coding sequence is TGTGCCAGCAGCTCGGGGACAAATGAGCAGTTCTTC.

This chain uses TRBV4-3 with TRBJ2-1, with 8 bases lining up with TRBD1. Germline CDR1 and CDR2: LGHNA and YSLEER. Trimming removed 5 bases from V and 6 bases from J; junction bases left unmatched: 12. The CDR3 is 16 residues long. DNA of the CDR3: TGCGCCAGCAGCTCGGCCACAGGGGGTTTGGGCAATGAGCAGTTCTTC. Protein product: CASSSATGGLGNEQFF.

The sample holds one count of this clone. This chain uses TRBV6-1 with TRBJ2-7; TRBD1 matches at 8 bases. Germline loops: CDR1 MNHNS, CDR2 SASEGT. This CDR3 is built from 15 residues. V gave up 5 bases and J gave up 0 bases; unmatched junction bases: 6. This CDR3 reads CASSLDRAGSYEQYF. The CDR3 nucleotides read TGTGCCAGCAGTTTGGACAGGGCGGGCTCCTACGAGCAGTACTTC.

The CDR3 loop is CASSPDRDPYEQYF. The DNA for the CDR3 is TGTGCCAGCAGCCCCGACAGGGACCCCTACGAGCAGTACTTC. V and J are TRBV5-4 and TRBJ2-7; TRBD1 agrees at 7 bases. V was clipped by 4 bases and J by 2 bases; unmatched bases: 6. Per the germline V gene, CDR1 is SGHNT and CDR2 is YYREEE (reference sequence). This CDR3 contains 14 residues.

The table lists this clone with a count of one. The V call is TRBV18, the J call TRBJ2-7; TRBD1 is a possible D gene (5 bases). CDR3 length: 16 amino acids. Trimming took 4 bases from V and 3 from J, leaving 19 bases between them. Germline CDR1 reads KGHSH; CDR2 reads LQKENI. CDR3 bases: TGTGCCAGCTCACAAACCGCGGCAGGGATATACTACGAGCAGTACTTC. Translation: CASSQTAAGIYYEQYF. The full variable domain, completed using reference TRBV18 and TRBJ2-7, is NAGVMQNPRHLVRRRGQEARLRCSPMKGHSHVYWYRQLPEEGLKFMVYLQKENIIDESGMPKERFSAEFPKEGPSILRIQQVVRGDSAAYFCASSQTAAGIYYEQYFGPGTRLTVT.

The rearrangement links TRBV28 to TRBJ2-1, with a weak D call TRBD2 (6 bases). The length of the CDR3 is 13 residues. Trimming cost V 4 bases and J 4 bases, with 8 bases left between them. CDR1 is MDHEN, CDR2 SYDVKM, per germline. CDR3 sequence (DNA): TGTGCCAGCAGTTGGGACTTGTACAATGAGCAGTTCTTC. Amino acids: CASSWDLYNEQFF.

The chain's CDR3 is CASSDWGKGRNEQFF. The CDR3 nucleotides read TGTGCCAGCAGCGACTGGGGGAAGGGGAGGAATGAGCAGTTCTTC. This chain uses TRBV6-5 with TRBJ2-1, with TRBD2 as a possible D gene (6 bases). Per the germline V gene, CDR1 is MNHEY and CDR2 is SVGAGI. The V end lost 6 bases, the J end lost 7 bases, and 19 bases lay between the germline ends. This CDR3 contains 15 residues.

This clone appeared a single time. CDR3 in amino acids: CARSPLPGQNTGELFF. CDR3 in DNA: TGTGCCAGAAGCCCCCTCCCGGGACAAAACACCGGGGAGCTGTTTTTT. The chain is built from TRBV5-3 and TRBJ2-2; D possibly corresponds to TRBD1 (6 bases). TRBV5-3 is assigned to the ORF class and has an uncertain function. V was shortened by 4 bases and J by 2 bases, with 15 bases between the two germline ends. The CDR3 runs to 16 residues.

The V and J genes are TRBV28 and TRBJ2-7; 7 bases match TRBD2. The V and J ends lost 6 bases and 2 bases, in that order; junction bases with no gene match: 1. This CDR3 comprises 12 residues. Germline V lookup: CDR1 MDHEN, CDR2 SYDVKM. This chain's CDR3 is CASRSGTYEQYF. DNA of the CDR3: TGTGCCAGCAGGAGCGGGACCTACGAGCAGTACTTC.

This sequence joins TRBV5-4 and TRBJ2-5; 7 bases map to TRBD1. The germline gives CDR1 SGHNT, CDR2 YYREEE (reference sequence). The CDR3 consists of 14 residues. The junction had 4 bases not matched to a gene; V was cut back by 3 bases and J by 2 bases. CDR3 coding DNA: TGTGCCAGCAGCTGGTCGGGACAGCAAGAGACCCAGTACTTC. Encoded protein: CASSWSGQQETQYF. Complete variable domain (other parts from reference TRBV5-4 and TRBJ2-5): ETGVTQSPTHLIKTRGQQVTLRCSSQSGHNTVSWYQQALGQGPQFIFQYYREEENGRGNFPPRFSGLQFPNYSSELNVNALELDDSALYLCASSWSGQQETQYFGPGTRLLVL.

This clone was seen a single time. The chain couples TRBV18 to TRBJ1-2, with D possibly matching TRBD1 (5 bases). V was shortened by 6 bases and J by 2 bases, with 19 bases between the two germline ends. The germline gives CDR1 KGHSH, CDR2 LQKENI. There are 16 residues in the CDR3. CDR3 nucleotides: TGTGCCAGCTCGTTAATTACGACAGAACTGAACTATGGCTACACCTTC. Its translation: CASSLITTELNYGYTF.

The chain carries TRBV28 and TRBJ1-4; 7 nucleotides line up with TRBD1. Germline assignment: CDR1 MDHEN and CDR2 SYDVKM. V lost 5 bases, J lost 5 bases, and 11 bases stayed unmatched. The CDR3 totals 16 residues. CDR3 sequence (DNA): TGTGCCAGCAGTGCCGCCGGGACAGCTTTAAATGAAAAACTGTTTTTT. Translated: CASSAAGTALNEKLFF.

CDR3 nucleotide sequence: TGTGCCAGCAGTGGACTAGCGGGTACCCCCTACGAGCAGTACTTC. This translates into CASSGLAGTPYEQYF. V is TRBV2 and J is TRBJ2-7; TRBD2 matches at 10 bases. Germline CDR1 reads SNHLY; CDR2 reads FYNNEI. This CDR3 is 15 amino acids long. J gave up 2 bases and V 4 bases, and 5 bases lay outside the gene matches. Full variable domain (missing parts from reference TRBV2 and TRBJ2-7): EPEVTQTPSHQVTQMGQEVILRCVPISNHLYFYWYRQILGQKVEFLVSFYNNEISEKSEIFDDQFSVERPDGSNFTLKIRSTKLEDSAMYFCASSGLAGTPYEQYFGPGTRLTVT.

This sequence joins TRBV5-4 and TRBJ1-2; 7 nucleotides match TRBD1. V shed 3 bases, J shed 7 bases, and the junction held 3 bases outside the gene matches. The CDR3 is made up of 12 amino acids. Germline CDR1 and CDR2: SGHNT and YYREEE (reference sequence). The CDR3, as DNA: TGTGCCAGCAGCTCCGGGACAGTTGGCTACACCTTC. Protein sequence: CASSSGTVGYTF.

The chain links TRBV11-3 to TRBJ2-1; TRBD1 matches 9 bases. CDR3 length: 16 residues. Germline CDR1 is SGHNT and CDR2 is YENEEA. The V gene end was trimmed by 5 bases and the J gene end by 2 bases; junction bases not matched to a gene: 7. The CDR3 DNA reads as TGTGCCAGCAGCCACAGGGGGCGAAGCCCCTACAATGAGCAGTTCTTC. It encodes CASSHRGRSPYNEQFF.

This clone was picked up one time. The chain links TRBV10-3 to TRBJ1-5, with no clear D. The germline V gene has CDR1 ENHRY and CDR2 SYGVKD. Trimming shortened V by 1 base and J by 4 bases, and 8 bases separated the two germline ends. This CDR3 is 14 amino acids long. CDR3 DNA: TGTGCCATCAGTGAGTATACGGTGAATCAGCCCCAGCATTTT. Translating it yields CAISEYTVNQPQHF.